Below are 10 T cell receptor beta chains sequenced from a single sample in a study of shared clonotypes between healthy human individuals. Sequencing used immunoSEQ multiplex PCR; TCRdb keeps in-frame clones, though not all of them. The sample has 450,000 to 500,000 clones; about three quarters are singletons. The sequenced material came from PBMCs. Every receptor here comes from a woman in her thirties or forties in good health. Some clones in this sample may be carry-over from other donors' samples.

The chain couples TRBV4-3 to TRBJ2-6, with 10 bases fitting TRBD1. With 2 bases clipped from V and 0 bases from J, the junction kept 10 bases outside the gene matches. The CDR3 spans 20 residues. The germline CDR1 and CDR2 sequences are LGHNA and YSLEER. This CDR3 reads CASSQRKGTGAFSGANVLTF. The DNA of the CDR3 is TGCGCCAGCAGCCAAAGAAAAGGGACAGGGGCCTTCTCTGGGGCCAACGTCCTGACTTTC.

The rearrangement joins TRBV19 to TRBJ2-5, with a weak D call TRBD1 (5 bases). V lost 5 bases and J 5 bases, leaving 18 bases between the germline ends. The CDR3 loop spans 15 amino acids. Per germline, CDR1 LNHDA and CDR2 SQIVND (reference sequence). CDR3 protein: CASSPREGVWETQYF. The CDR3 coding sequence is TGTGCCAGTAGTCCCCGCGAAGGGGTTTGGGAGACCCAGTACTTC.

The table lists this clone with a few counts. The chain recombines TRBV7-2 with TRBJ2-7, with D possibly being TRBD1 or TRBD2 (5 bases each). Trimming shortened V by 1 base and J by 2 bases, and 12 bases separated the two germline ends. Germline CDR1 is SGHTA and CDR2 is FQGNSA. The CDR3 consists of 15 residues. The CDR3 sequence: CASSLVSGSTYEQYF. The CDR3 region has the DNA TGTGCCAGCAGCTTAGTTTCAGGGAGCACCTACGAGCAGTACTTC.

This clone was picked up one time. This chain joins TRBV11-2 and TRBJ2-3; TRBD2 matches at 7 bases. Trimming cost V 1 base and J 3 bases; bases outside gene matches: 7. The CDR3 is made up of 16 amino acids. The germline gives CDR1 SGHAT, CDR2 FQNNGV. The CDR3: CASSLGAPGGTDTQYF. The CDR3 DNA reads TGTGCCAGCAGCTTAGGGGCCCCGGGAGGAACAGATACGCAGTATTTT.

This sequence joins TRBV18 and TRBJ1-3; D may be TRBD1 (5 bases). The CDR3 spans 14 residues. The germline V gene has CDR1 KGHSH and CDR2 LQKENI. V was shortened by 3 bases and J by 0 bases, with 6 bases between the two germline ends. The CDR3 loop is CASSPTDSGNTIYF. In DNA, the CDR3 is TGTGCCAGCTCACCGACAGACTCTGGAAACACCATATATTTT.

The chain has TRBV2 and TRBJ1-1; D call uncertain. V was clipped by 7 bases and J by 0 bases, with 9 bases between them. This CDR3 spans 13 amino acids. Germline V gives CDR1 SNHLY, CDR2 FYNNEI. DNA of the CDR3: TGTGCCAGCAATCAAGTTATGAACACTGAAGCTTTCTTT. It is translated as CASNQVMNTEAFF.

The table lists this clone with a few counts. The chain is built from TRBV28 and TRBJ2-7; maybe TRBD1 (6 bases). Germline V CDR1 and CDR2: MDHEN, SYDVKM. The CDR3 is 15 residues long. Trimming cost V 2 bases and J 2 bases, with 13 bases left between them. The CDR3 spells CASSLIGAGAYEQYF. CDR3 bases: TGTGCCAGCAGTTTAATCGGGGCAGGGGCCTACGAGCAGTACTTC.

The rearrangement uses TRBV28 and TRBJ2-5, with 12 bases identical to TRBD2. J lost 5 bases, V lost 6 bases, and 7 bases had no gene match. Germline V lookup: CDR1 MDHEN, CDR2 SYDVKM. CDR3 length: 15 residues. The CDR3: CASRMTSGSWETQYF. For the CDR3, the DNA is TGTGCCAGCAGAATGACTAGCGGGAGTTGGGAGACCCAGTACTTC.

The chain employs TRBV7-2 and TRBJ2-7; D tentatively reads TRBD1 or TRBD2 (5 bases each). The V end lost 5 bases, the J end lost 8 bases, and 13 bases lay between the germline ends. CDR3 length: 12 residues. The V gene's germline CDR1 is SGHTA and CDR2 FQGNSA. The CDR3 loop reads CASSEGDRQQYF. In DNA, the CDR3 is TGTGCCAGCAGCGAAGGGGACCGCCAGCAGTACTTC. The variable domain in full, completed from reference TRBV7-2 and TRBJ2-7, reads GAGVSQSPSNKVTEKGKDVELRCDPISGHTALYWYRQSLGQGLEFLIYFQGNSAPDKSGLPSDRFSAERTGGSVSTLTIQRTQQEDSAVYLCASSEGDRQQYFGPGTRLTVT.

Comments on this clone: This likely reflects a read error, since a far larger clone is one base away. The same CDR3 can be traced to other DNA sequences in this sample. The chain carries TRBV10-2 and TRBJ2-5; 11 bases map to TRBD2. The CDR3 is made up of 13 amino acids. Per the germline V gene, CDR1 is WSHSY and CDR2 is SAAADI. The CDR3 loop reads CASRTSGEETQYF. The CDR3 DNA reads TGCGCCAGCAGGACTAGCGGGGAAGAAACCCAGTACTTC.